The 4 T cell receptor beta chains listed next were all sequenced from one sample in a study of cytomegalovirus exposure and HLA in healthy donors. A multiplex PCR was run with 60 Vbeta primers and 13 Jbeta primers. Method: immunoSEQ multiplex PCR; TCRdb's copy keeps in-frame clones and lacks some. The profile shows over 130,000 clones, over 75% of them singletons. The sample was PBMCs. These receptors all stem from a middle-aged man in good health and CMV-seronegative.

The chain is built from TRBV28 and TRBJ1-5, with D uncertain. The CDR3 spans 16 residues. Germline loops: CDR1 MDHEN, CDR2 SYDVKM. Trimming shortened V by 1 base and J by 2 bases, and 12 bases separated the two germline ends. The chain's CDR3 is CASSLYGQSGNQPQHF. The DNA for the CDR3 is TGTGCCAGCAGTTTATATGGTCAGTCTGGCAATCAGCCCCAGCATTTT. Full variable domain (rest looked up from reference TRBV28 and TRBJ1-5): DVKVTQSSRYLVKRTGEKVFLECVQDMDHENMFWYRQDPGLGLRLIYFSYDVKMKEKGDIPEGYSVSREKKERFSLILESASTNQTSMYLCASSLYGQSGNQPQHFGDGTRLSIL.

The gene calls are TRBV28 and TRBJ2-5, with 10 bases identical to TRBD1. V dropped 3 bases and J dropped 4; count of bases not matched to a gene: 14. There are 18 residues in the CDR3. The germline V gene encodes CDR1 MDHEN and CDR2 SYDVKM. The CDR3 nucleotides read TGTGCCAGCAGTTTTGTTATCCGAGACAGGGGGCCGGGAGAGACCCAGTACTTC. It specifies CASSFVIRDRGPGETQYF.

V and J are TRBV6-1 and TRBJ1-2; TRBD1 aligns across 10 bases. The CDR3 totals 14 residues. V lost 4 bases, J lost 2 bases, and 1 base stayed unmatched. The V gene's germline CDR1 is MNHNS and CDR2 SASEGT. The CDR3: CASSGGQGNYGYTF. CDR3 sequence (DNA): TGTGCCAGCAGTGGGGGACAGGGGAACTATGGCTACACCTTC.

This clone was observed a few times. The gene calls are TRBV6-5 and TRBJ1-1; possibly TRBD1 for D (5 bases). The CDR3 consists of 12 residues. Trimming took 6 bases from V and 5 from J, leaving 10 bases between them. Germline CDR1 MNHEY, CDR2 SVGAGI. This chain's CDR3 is CASRGGWTEAFF. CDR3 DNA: TGTGCCAGCAGGGGGGGTTGGACTGAAGCTTTCTTT.